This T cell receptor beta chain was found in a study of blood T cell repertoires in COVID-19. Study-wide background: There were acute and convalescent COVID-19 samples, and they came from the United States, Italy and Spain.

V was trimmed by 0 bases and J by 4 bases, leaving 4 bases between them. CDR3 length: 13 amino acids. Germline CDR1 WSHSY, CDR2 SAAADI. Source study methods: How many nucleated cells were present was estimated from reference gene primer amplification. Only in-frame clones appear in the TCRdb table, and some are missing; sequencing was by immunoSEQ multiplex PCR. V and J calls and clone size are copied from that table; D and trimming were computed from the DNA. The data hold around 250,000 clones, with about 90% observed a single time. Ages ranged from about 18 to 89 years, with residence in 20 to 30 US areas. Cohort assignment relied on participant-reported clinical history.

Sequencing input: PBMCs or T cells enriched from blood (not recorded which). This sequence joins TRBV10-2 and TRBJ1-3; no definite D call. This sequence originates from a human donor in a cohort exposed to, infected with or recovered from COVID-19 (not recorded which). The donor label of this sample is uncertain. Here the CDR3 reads CASSESRGNTIYF. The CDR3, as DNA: TGCGCCAGCAGTGAGTCGAGGGGAAACACCATATATTTT.